These 21 T cell receptor beta chains share one sample of origin, sequenced in a study of T-cell reconstitution after alpha-beta-depleted transplantation in children. Preparation of the TCRbeta library used unique molecular identifiers. TCRdb ran MiXCR on the PCR reads and lists one entry per CDR3 protein. In the table there are roughly 310,000 distinct CDR3 sequences, roughly 21% of which are singletons. Sequencing was performed on PBMCs, mostly from graft donor cells, taken 180 days after TCRalphabeta/CD19-depleted stem cell transplant. Receptors originate from a male patient between 5 and 17 years old who had a stem cell transplant for acute lymphoblastic leukemia, so the T cells may come from the graft donor.

The chain couples TRBV29-1 to TRBJ2-7; TRBD2 matches at 8 bases. In germline, CDR1 is SQVTM, CDR2 ANQGSEA. This CDR3 has 12 residues. V was pared by 5 bases and J by 5 bases, with 5 bases of the junction left unmatched. CDR3 amino acids: CSVRGSGNEQYF. CDR3 DNA: TGCAGCGTTCGAGGTAGCGGGAACGAGCAGTACTTC.

This clonotype was detected only a few times. DNA of the CDR3: TGTGCCACCCGGGACGGGAGCTACAATGAGCAGTTCTTC. Its translation: CATRDGSYNEQFF. The chain carries TRBV10-3 and TRBJ2-1; possibly TRBD2 for D (6 bases). CDR3 length: 13 amino acids. Between the trimmed V and J ends, which lost 10 bases and 3 bases, there was a span of 13 bases. Per the germline V gene, CDR1 is ENHRY and CDR2 is SYGVKD.

V usage is TRBV11-3 and J usage is TRBJ2-7; TRBD2 might be the D (5 bases). Germline loops: CDR1 SGHNT, CDR2 YENEEA. CDR3 length: 14 residues. V lost 0 bases and J 6 bases, leaving 12 bases between the germline ends. The CDR3 nucleotides are TGTGCCAGCAGCTTAGATCCGATAGAGGGCGAGCAGTACTTC. As protein: CASSLDPIEGEQYF.

The gene calls are TRBV3-1 and TRBJ2-1; 10 nucleotides match TRBD2. The CDR3 spans 16 residues. Trimming cost V 3 bases and J 3 bases; bases outside gene matches: 5. CDR1 and CDR2 (germline): LGHDT, YNNKEL (reference sequence). The DNA for the CDR3 is TGTGCCAGCAGCCATCTACTAGCGGGATACTACAATGAGCAGTTCTTC. It translates to CASSHLLAGYYNEQFF.

The chain joins TRBV5-1 to TRBJ1-1, with a possible D match to TRBD1 (6 bases). Germline V gene data show CDR1 as SGHRS and CDR2 as YFSETQ. This CDR3 is built from 17 residues. Between the trimmed V and J ends, which lost 5 bases and 2 bases, there was a span of 22 bases. The DNA of the CDR3 is TGCGCCAGCAGTTCCGACAGGTATTTCTCGGTTAACACTGAAGCTTTCTTT. Its translation: CASSSDRYFSVNTEAFF.

This chain links TRBV3-1 with TRBJ2-7; 9 bases fit TRBD1. The length of the CDR3 is 17 residues. CDR1 is LGHDT and CDR2 is YNNKEL in the germline V gene (reference sequence). V trimming: 4 bases; J trimming: 4 bases; junction bases outside the gene matches: 14. The CDR3 reads CASSPIRSGTGWYEQYF. CDR3 DNA: TGTGCCAGCAGCCCTATCCGATCCGGGACAGGGTGGTACGAGCAGTACTTC.

The V call is TRBV5-1, the J call TRBJ2-3, with D hard to call. The V end lost 1 base, the J end lost 0 bases, and 9 bases lay between the germline ends. CDR1 is SGHRS, CDR2 YFSETQ, per germline. CDR3 length: 15 residues. The DNA for the CDR3 is TGCGCCAGCAGCTTGTACGGGTCAAGCACAGATACGCAGTATTTT. This gives the protein CASSLYGSSTDTQYF.

The chain uses TRBV5-6 and TRBJ2-4, with a possible D match to TRBD2 (5 bases). The CDR3 is 15 amino acids. Germline CDR1 reads SGHDT; CDR2 reads YYEEEE. The V end lost 0 bases, the J end lost 5 bases, and 12 bases lay between the germline ends. The CDR3 sequence: CASSLVKGVQNIQYF. The CDR3 coding sequence is TGTGCCAGCAGCTTGGTGAAGGGAGTCCAAAACATTCAGTACTTC.

Of note for this clonotype: One end of the junction fails to match germline, which may point to a read error. The chain carries TRBV27 and TRBJ2-3; D unresolved. CDR1 is MNHEY and CDR2 is SMNVEV in the germline V gene (reference sequence). This CDR3 spans 14 amino acids. The CDR3, as DNA: TGTGCCAGCAATTTAATCGGTTCGGGAGATACGCAGTATTTT. Protein sequence: CASNLIGSGDTQYF.

This clonotype was recorded a few times. This chain links TRBV5-1 with TRBJ1-6; TRBD1 might be the D (6 bases). The germline CDR1 and CDR2 sequences are SGHRS and YFSETQ. The CDR3 length is 14 residues. Trimming removed 5 bases from V and 8 bases from J, with 14 bases in between. CDR3 nucleotides: TGCGCCAGCAGGTTCGGGACAACAGATTCACCCCTCCACTTT. Its protein product is CASRFGTTDSPLHF.

This clonotype was seen more than once but under ten times. The V gene is TRBV5-1, the J gene TRBJ2-1; D call uncertain. V lost 2 bases and J lost 10, with 7 bases in between. This CDR3 spans 11 amino acids. The germline V gene has CDR1 SGHRS and CDR2 YFSETQ. The CDR3 bases are TGCGCCAGCAGCTTCAGATCAGAGCAGTTCTTC. This translates into CASSFRSEQFF. Using reference TRBV5-1 and TRBJ2-1 for the parts outside the CDR3, the full variable domain is KAGVTQTPRYLIKTRGQQVTLSCSPISGHRSVSWYQQTPGQGLQFLFEYFSETQRNKGNFPGRFSGRQFSNSRSEMNVSTLELGDSALYLCASSFRSEQFFGPGTRLTVL.

V usage is TRBV25-1 and J usage is TRBJ2-5, with a possible D match to TRBD2 (7 bases). Per the germline V gene, CDR1 is MGHDK and CDR2 is SYGVNS. The V end lost 3 bases, the J end lost 3 bases, and 14 bases lay between the germline ends. The length of the CDR3 is 15 residues. The CDR3, as DNA: TGTGCCAGCAGTGAGGCGGGGGCAAGGGAAGAGACCCAGTACTTC. Its protein is CASSEAGAREETQYF.

The chain joins TRBV20-1 to TRBJ1-1; D call uncertain. V lost 0 bases, J lost 8 bases, and 7 bases lay in between. The CDR3 length is 11 residues. Germline V gives CDR1 DFQATT, CDR2 SNEGSKA (reference sequence). The CDR3 sequence is CSARDPREAFF. CDR3 nucleotides: TGCAGTGCTAGAGATCCCAGGGAAGCTTTCTTT.

V usage is TRBV4-1 and J usage is TRBJ2-7; possible D gene TRBD1, 6 bases. This CDR3 has 13 residues. The V gene lost 5 bases and the J gene lost 6 bases, with 14 bases spanning the gap. The germline gives CDR1 MGHRA, CDR2 YSYEKL. CDR3 DNA: TGCGCCAGCAGCTTCCTACAGGGTGCCGAGCAGTACTTC. Residues: CASSFLQGAEQYF.

The table lists this clonotype with a few counts. The J gene is TRBJ2-1, the V gene TRBV20-1; perhaps TRBD2 as D (5 bases). V lost 0 bases and J 5 bases, leaving 11 bases between the germline ends. The CDR3 length is 14 residues. CDR1 and CDR2 from the germline V gene are DFQATT and SNEGSKA (reference sequence). For the CDR3, the DNA is TGCAGTGCTAGAGATGGAGGAAAGGACAATGAGCAGTTCTTC. Its translation: CSARDGGKDNEQFF.

This clonotype was counted only a few times. The V and J genes are TRBV5-1 and TRBJ2-2; TRBD2 agrees at 16 bases. CDR3 length equals 17 residues. Germline CDR1 reads SGHRS; CDR2 reads YFSETQ. The V gene end was trimmed by 3 bases and the J gene end by 7 bases; junction bases not matched to a gene: 6. The CDR3 loop reads CASSSPGLAGGIGELFF. CDR3 sequence (DNA): TGCGCCAGCAGCTCGCCGGGACTAGCGGGAGGGATCGGGGAGCTGTTTTTT.

This chain uses TRBV6-5 with TRBJ2-7, with 7 positions matching TRBD1. V lost 4 bases and J lost 3; bases outside the gene matches: 9. CDR1 MNHEY and CDR2 SVGAGI come from the germline V gene. This CDR3 is built from 15 residues. Written as DNA, the CDR3 is TGTGCCAGCAGTTTTACAGGGGTCAGATTCTACGAGCAGTACTTC. Its translation: CASSFTGVRFYEQYF.

The chain combines TRBV6-2 or TRBV6-3 with TRBJ2-7; D is perhaps TRBD2 (6 bases). CDR3 length: 15 residues. Germline lookup yields CDR1 MNHEY and CDR2 SVGEGT. Trimming cost V 5 bases and J 0 bases, with 14 bases left between them. The CDR3 sequence: CASSRSPGSSYEQYF. CDR3 DNA: TGTGCCAGCAGTCGCTCCCCCGGGAGCTCCTACGAGCAGTACTTC.

In its sample, this clonotype was seen a few times. V usage is TRBV24-1 and J usage is TRBJ1-5; D unclear. V lost 0 bases and J lost 4, with 6 bases in between. The germline V gene has CDR1 KGHDR and CDR2 SFDVKD. The CDR3 has 14 residues. The CDR3, as DNA: TGTGCCACCAGTGATTTGCACACAAATCAGCCCCAGCATTTT. Its protein product is CATSDLHTNQPQHF.

The CDR3 bases are TGTGCCAGCAGCTCCAGACTAGCGCTTGAGACTGGAGATACGCAGTATTTT. This gives the protein CASSSRLALETGDTQYF. This chain joins TRBV7-9 and TRBJ2-3; 8 positions agree with TRBD2. This CDR3 spans 17 amino acids. Germline-derived CDR1 and CDR2 are SEHNR and FQNEAQ (reference sequence). J was trimmed by 5 bases and V by 4 bases; bases with no gene match: 14.

CDR3: CASSKVGQRPVNYGYTF. CDR3 nucleotides: TGTGCCAGCAGCAAAGTGGGACAGCGTCCTGTAAACTATGGCTACACCTTC. The V call is TRBV21-1, the J call TRBJ1-2; the table's D gene call, TRBD1, was not cross checked with the DNA. TRBV21-1 is an annotated pseudogene. CDR3 length equals 17 residues.